The 16 T cell receptor beta chains in this list originate from one sample, sequenced in a study of long-term antiretroviral therapy in people with HIV. immunoSEQ v3.0 was run at survey level. The table came from immunoSEQ multiplex PCR; TCRdb's copy has only in-frame clones and leaves some out. The sample has some 20,000 clones, roughly 84% seen once. The sequences come from unsorted PBMCs, collected 0.9 years after starting antiretroviral therapy. The receptors come from a young man with HIV.

The chain has TRBV19 and TRBJ1-6; D is undetermined. The CDR3 sequence is 13 residues long. In germline, CDR1 is LNHDA, CDR2 SQIVND (reference sequence). The germline V and J ends were trimmed by 3 bases and 14 bases, with 14 bases remaining between them. The CDR3 loop reads CASSISSSGALHF. The CDR3 DNA reads TGTGCCAGTAGTATCTCGTCCTCTGGTGCCCTCCACTTT.

The J gene is TRBJ2-7, the V gene TRBV6-1; D could derive from TRBD1 or TRBD2 (5 bases each). Germline-derived CDR1 and CDR2 are MNHNS and SASEGT. This CDR3 is 13 amino acids long. V was cut by 11 bases and J by 4 bases, with 18 bases left in between. In DNA form, the CDR3 reads TGTGCCGCCCGGGACCAGAACTCTTACGAGCAGTACGTC. This gives the protein CAARDQNSYEQYV.

The V and J genes are TRBV5-1 and TRBJ2-2; TRBD1 might be the D (5 bases). The CDR3 length is 15 residues. Germline V gene sequence: CDR1 SGHRS, CDR2 YFSETQ. V dropped 0 bases and J dropped 0 bases, with 6 bases sitting between them. The CDR3 here is CASSLEGANTGELFF. The CDR3 nucleotides read TGCGCCAGCAGCTTGGAAGGGGCGAACACCGGGGAGCTGTTTTTT.

This chain joins TRBV6-1 and TRBJ2-1; D remains ambiguous. Trimming took 6 bases from V and 6 from J, leaving 6 bases between them. This CDR3 spans 11 amino acids. CDR1 MNHNS and CDR2 SASEGT come from the germline V gene. DNA of the CDR3: TGTGCCAGCAGCCACCTCAATGAGCAGTTCTTC. Its translation: CASSHLNEQFF.

V usage is TRBV5-4 and J usage is TRBJ2-7, with D hard to call. CDR1 and CDR2 from the germline V gene are SGHNT and YYREEE (reference sequence). The germline V and J ends were trimmed by 2 bases and 4 bases, with 13 bases remaining between them. This CDR3 comprises 14 residues. The CDR3 reads CASSFDMSGYEQYF. In nucleotides, the CDR3 is TGTGCCAGCAGCTTCGACATGTCCGGATACGAGCAGTACTTC. Based on the CDR3 plus reference TRBV5-4 and TRBJ2-7, the full variable domain is ETGVTQSPTHLIKTRGQQVTLRCSSQSGHNTVSWYQQALGQGPQFIFQYYREEENGRGNFPPRFSGLQFPNYSSELNVNALELDDSALYLCASSFDMSGYEQYFGPGTRLTVT.

The gene calls are TRBV28 and TRBJ2-7; D remains ambiguous. This CDR3 spans 13 amino acids. Germline lookup yields CDR1 MDHEN and CDR2 SYDVKM. V was shortened by 5 bases and J by 3 bases, with 11 bases between the two germline ends. In DNA, the CDR3 is TGTGCCAGCAGTCAAACTACAGTCTACGAGCAGTACGTC. It translates to CASSQTTVYEQYV.

This clone was recorded a few times. This sequence joins TRBV7-2 and TRBJ1-6; 7 nucleotides match TRBD1. The germline gives CDR1 SGHTA, CDR2 FQGNSA. V was clipped by 5 bases and J by 9 bases; unmatched bases: 13. CDR3 length equals 16 residues. CDR3 sequence (DNA): TGTGCCAGCAGCCCGCAGGGGGTCGGGAGTAGTTCACCCCTCCACTTT. This sequence encodes CASSPQGVGSSSPLHF.

The rearrangement joins TRBV25-1 to TRBJ2-3; 8 positions match TRBD2. The ends lost 5 bases at V and 4 bases at J; junction bases unmatched: 5. Germline CDR1 and CDR2: MGHDK and SYGVNS. The CDR3 runs 14 residues. The CDR3 is CASSPRGDSDTQYF. In nucleotides, the CDR3 is TGTGCCAGCAGTCCGCGGGGGGACTCAGATACGCAGTATTTT. The whole variable domain, filled in from reference TRBV25-1 and TRBJ2-3, reads EADIYQTPRYLVIGTGKKITLECSQTMGHDKMYWYQQDPGMELHLIHYSYGVNSTEKGDLSSESTVSRIRTEHFPLTLESARPSHTSQYLCASSPRGDSDTQYFGPGTRLTVL.

The V call is TRBV11-2, the J call TRBJ1-4; 7 nucleotides align to TRBD1. The CDR3 spans 15 residues. Trimming removed 3 bases from V and 8 bases from J; junction bases left unmatched: 9. Germline CDR1 SGHAT, CDR2 FQNNGV. The CDR3 here is CASSLARGLGEKLFF. In nucleotides, the CDR3 is TGTGCCAGCAGCTTGGCAAGGGGGCTGGGGGAAAAACTGTTTTTT. Supplemented by reference TRBV11-2 and TRBJ1-4, the full variable domain reads EAGVAQSPRYKIIEKRQSVAFWCNPISGHATLYWYQQILGQGPKLLIQFQNNGVVDDSQLPKDRFSAERLKGVDSTLKIQPAKLEDSAVYLCASSLARGLGEKLFFGSGTQLSVL.

The V gene is TRBV18, the J gene TRBJ1-5; D is unclear. The V and J ends lost 3 bases and 4 bases respectively, with 16 bases between them. Per germline, CDR1 KGHSH and CDR2 LQKENI. The CDR3 has 16 amino acids. In nucleotides, the CDR3 is TGTGCCAGCTCACCTGGGATGGCAGATCTAAATCAGCCCCAGCATTTT. It translates to CASSPGMADLNQPQHF.

The chain has TRBV5-1 and TRBJ2-7, with D possibly TRBD1 on 7 matching bases. V dropped 4 bases and J dropped 2 bases, with 19 bases sitting between them. CDR3 size: 16 residues. Germline V CDR1 and CDR2: SGHRS, YFSETQ. The CDR3 loop is CASSANPTGRTYEQYF. The CDR3 bases are TGCGCCAGCAGCGCGAATCCGACAGGGAGGACCTACGAGCAGTACTTC.

This clone came up once. The chain combines TRBV15 with TRBJ2-5; a weak D match, TRBD2 (6 bases). Trimming shortened V by 1 base and J by 5 bases, and 20 bases separated the two germline ends. This CDR3 is 17 amino acids long. The germline V gene encodes CDR1 LNHNV and CDR2 YYDKDF (reference sequence). CDR3 in DNA: TGTGCCACCAGCAGAGGCGGAGGGGCAGGCGGTGTGGAGACCCAGTACTTC. Its translation is CATSRGGGAGGVETQYF.

The chain carries TRBV9 and TRBJ2-2; 9 positions agree with TRBD2. Germline V gene lookup returns CDR1 SGDLS and CDR2 YYNGEE. J gave up 6 bases and V 0 bases, and 6 bases lay outside the gene matches. This CDR3 comprises 16 residues. CDR3 sequence reads: CASSVGSSGDSGELFF. The CDR3 bases are TGTGCCAGCAGCGTAGGGTCTAGCGGGGACTCCGGGGAGCTGTTTTTT.

This rearrangement joins TRBV5-6 to TRBJ2-1, with a tentative D call TRBD1 (6 bases). CDR1 is SGHDT and CDR2 is YYEEEE in the germline V gene. The CDR3 extends over 14 amino acids. Trimming took 5 bases from V and 9 from J, leaving 18 bases between them. The CDR3 DNA sequence: TGTGCCAGCAGGCTACAGGGTCCCCCTATTGAGCAGTTCTTC. It translates to CASRLQGPPIEQFF.

The chain uses TRBV27 and TRBJ2-7; weak D call: TRBD1 (6 bases). Trimming removed 5 bases from V and 3 bases from J, with 23 bases in between. This CDR3 comprises 17 residues. Germline CDR1 is MNHEY and CDR2 is SMNVEV (reference sequence). CDR3: CASSTISTGVRIYEQYF. The CDR3 region has the DNA TGTGCCAGCAGTACCATATCGACAGGCGTCCGCATCTACGAGCAGTACTTC.

The V gene is TRBV11-2, the J gene TRBJ2-1; no definite D call. V lost 1 base and J lost 6, with 4 bases in between. The CDR3 has 12 residues. Germline CDR1 SGHAT, CDR2 FQNNGV. The CDR3 reads CASSLGVNEQFF. CDR3 DNA sequence: TGTGCCAGCAGCTTAGGGGTCAATGAGCAGTTCTTC.